The next 24 T cell receptor beta chains were all read from a single sample in a study of CD4 T cells in relation to SARS-CoV-2 and coronaviruses (dated by TCRdb to about 2021). Library preparation was by the immunoSEQ multiplex PCR assay. TCRdb holds this immuneACCESS table with in-frame rearrangements only. Some clones are missing; in checked studies, unresolved V genes explain under half, and the rest has no known cause. Here the sample has about 60,000 clones; about 91% occur a single time. The biggest ten clones account for approximately 0.37% of the sample. The sequencing input was naive CD4+ T cells from PBMCs. This specimen's cell subset or site label, interpreted: naive CD4+ T cells isolated by negative enrichment. These receptors were obtained from an adult with COVID-19.

This chain connects TRBV19 to TRBJ2-1; TRBD2 is a possible D gene (5 bases). This CDR3 contains 14 residues. Germline V CDR1 and CDR2: LNHDA, SQIVND (reference sequence). With 3 bases removed from V and 6 bases from J, the gap between germline ends came to 12 bases. The CDR3 DNA is TGTGCCAGTAGTATGAGGACCGGAGGCAATGAGCAGTTCTTC. Translated: CASSMRTGGNEQFF.

Here the CDR3 DNA reads TGTGCCAGCAGCTTAGGCCTAGCGGGAGCTTGGGACAATGAGCAGTTCTTC. Its translation: CASSLGLAGAWDNEQFF. The chain links TRBV11-2 to TRBJ2-1, with 10 positions matching TRBD2. The J segment lost 5 bases and the V segment lost 1 base, leaving 8 bases of the junction unmatched. Germline loops: CDR1 SGHAT, CDR2 FQNNGV. The CDR3 spans 17 residues.

The chain links TRBV19 to TRBJ1-2; the match to TRBD1 covers 8 bases. CDR3 size: 15 residues. Per germline, CDR1 LNHDA and CDR2 SQIVND (reference sequence). The V and J ends lost 6 bases and 2 bases, in that order; junction bases with no gene match: 8. The CDR3 here is CASRNEGQGNYGYTF. The CDR3 DNA reads as TGTGCCAGTAGAAACGAAGGACAGGGCAACTATGGCTACACCTTC. The full variable domain, its missing parts supplied by reference TRBV19 and TRBJ1-2, is DGGITQSPKYLFRKEGQNVTLSCEQNLNHDAMYWYRQDPGQGLRLIYYSQIVNDFQKGDIAEGYSVSREKKESFPLTVTSAQKNPTAFYLCASRNEGQGNYGYTFGSGTRLTVV.

This chain joins TRBV11-2 and TRBJ2-7; 11 bases fit TRBD2. V gave up 4 bases and J gave up 3 bases; unmatched junction bases: 8. This CDR3 has 16 residues. Germline CDR1 and CDR2: SGHAT and FQNNGV. CDR3 residues: CASSSNSGTSGYEQYF. DNA of the CDR3: TGTGCCAGCAGCTCCAATTCCGGGACTAGCGGCTACGAGCAGTACTTC.

This clone has only one observation. The V call is TRBV28, the J call TRBJ2-2; TRBD1 aligns across 7 bases. The CDR3 consists of 15 residues. CDR1 is MDHEN and CDR2 is SYDVKM in the germline V gene. Trimming took 6 bases from V and 7 from J; bases not matched to a gene: 11. The CDR3 reads CASSAGTVNGGELFF. The CDR3, as DNA: TGTGCCAGCAGCGCCGGGACAGTAAACGGCGGGGAGCTGTTTTTT.

V is TRBV6-2 or TRBV6-3 and J is TRBJ2-5; D possibly uses TRBD1 or TRBD2 (5 bases each). The CDR3 loop spans 13 amino acids. Per the germline V gene, CDR1 is MNHEY and CDR2 is SVGEGT. V was cut by 0 bases and J by 5 bases, with 7 bases left in between. CDR3 in DNA: TGTGCCAGCAGTTACTCAGAGGGGGAGACCCAGTACTTC. It translates to CASSYSEGETQYF.

This chain uses TRBV30 with TRBJ2-7, with a possible D match to TRBD2 (5 bases). V was pared by 4 bases and J by 5 bases, with 18 bases between. The germline V gene has CDR1 GTSNPN and CDR2 SVGIG (reference sequence). This CDR3 comprises 14 residues. The CDR3 region has the DNA TGTGCCTGGAACCCGGGGAGATCAGGCCACGAGCAGTACTTC. It encodes CAWNPGRSGHEQYF.

The chain joins TRBV18 to TRBJ2-3, with TRBD1 identical over 9 bases. The CDR3 has 17 residues. Germline trimming cut 4 bases from V and 5 bases from J; bases unmatched to any gene: 13. From germline, CDR1 is KGHSH and CDR2 LQKENI. As DNA, the CDR3 is TGTGCCAGCTCACACAGGGTAGCGGACAGGGGAAGAGATACGCAGTATTTT. Its translation is CASSHRVADRGRDTQYF.

V usage is TRBV7-9 and J usage is TRBJ2-1; the match to TRBD2 covers 7 bases. The germline V gene encodes CDR1 SEHNR and CDR2 FQNEAQ (reference sequence). The CDR3 contains 16 residues. The V and J ends lost 5 bases and 0 bases, in that order; junction bases with no gene match: 7. The CDR3 DNA follows: TGTGCCAGCAGCCATCTTAGGACTAGCTCCTACAATGAGCAGTTCTTC. Translated, it gives CASSHLRTSSYNEQFF.

The chain is built from TRBV6-6 and TRBJ2-1; 8 positions match TRBD1. There are 15 residues in the CDR3. CDR1 MNHNY and CDR2 SVGAGI come from the germline V gene (reference sequence). V dropped 6 bases and J dropped 5; count of bases not matched to a gene: 9. CDR3 nucleotides: TGTGCCAGCAGGTTTCAGGGGGCGCCCCACAATGAGCAGTTCTTC. Amino acid sequence: CASRFQGAPHNEQFF.

The chain combines TRBV3-1 (or the pseudogene TRBV3-2) with TRBJ2-7; D call uncertain. Germline V gene lookup returns CDR1 LGHDT and CDR2 YNNKEL (reference sequence). V was cut by 1 base and J by 0 bases, with 10 bases left in between. CDR3 length equals 15 residues. In DNA, the CDR3 is TGTGCCAGCAGCCAAGGTCAGGTATACTCCTACGAGCAGTACTTC. Encoded protein: CASSQGQVYSYEQYF.

The count of this clone is one. The chain has TRBV5-1 and TRBJ2-1; D remains ambiguous. Germline V lookup: CDR1 SGHRS, CDR2 YFSETQ. The V end lost 4 bases, the J end lost 0 bases, and 8 bases lay between the germline ends. The CDR3 is 14 amino acids. This CDR3 reads CASSRRSSYNEQFF. CDR3 in DNA: TGCGCCAGCAGCCGACGGAGCTCCTACAATGAGCAGTTCTTC.

CDR3 DNA sequence: TGCGCCAGCAGCTTGGAGGGAACAGATACGCAGTATTTT. It specifies CASSLEGTDTQYF. V and J are TRBV5-1 and TRBJ2-3; no definite D call. From germline, CDR1 is SGHRS and CDR2 YFSETQ. V lost 0 bases, J lost 3 bases, and 5 bases lay in between. There are 13 residues in the CDR3.

The V call is TRBV30, the J call TRBJ2-7, with 9 bases matching TRBD1. The CDR3 spans 14 residues. Germline V gene data show CDR1 as GTSNPN and CDR2 as SVGIG (reference sequence). The V gene end was trimmed by 4 bases and the J gene end by 2 bases; junction bases not matched to a gene: 6. CDR3 in DNA: TGTGCCTGGACGCCGGGACAGGGTACCTACGAGCAGTACTTC. This encodes CAWTPGQGTYEQYF. The full variable domain, in which reference TRBV30 and TRBJ2-7 provide the parts outside the CDR3, is SQTIHQWPATLVQPVGSPLSLECTVEGTSNPNLYWYRQAAGRGLQLLFYSVGIGQISSEVPQNLSASRPQDRQFILSSKKLLLSDSGFYLCAWTPGQGTYEQYFGPGTRLTVT.

The chain is built from TRBV28 and TRBJ1-5; the D is unclear. V was shortened by 5 bases and J by 0 bases, with 17 bases between the two germline ends. From germline, CDR1 is MDHEN and CDR2 SYDVKM. The CDR3 has 17 amino acids. CDR3 sequence reads: CASSPPPGSYSNQPQHF. The CDR3 bases are TGTGCCAGCAGTCCCCCGCCAGGCAGTTATAGCAATCAGCCCCAGCATTTT.

The chain is built from TRBV19 and TRBJ2-2; TRBD1 matches at 9 bases. The germline V gene has CDR1 LNHDA and CDR2 SQIVND (reference sequence). The ends lost 3 bases at V and 3 bases at J; junction bases unmatched: 5. The CDR3 runs to 16 residues. The CDR3 region is CASSIRTGAYTGELFF. In DNA form, the CDR3 reads TGTGCCAGTAGTATTCGGACAGGGGCGTACACCGGGGAGCTGTTTTTT. The full variable domain, rest sourced from reference TRBV19 and TRBJ2-2, is DGGITQSPKYLFRKEGQNVTLSCEQNLNHDAMYWYRQDPGQGLRLIYYSQIVNDFQKGDIAEGYSVSREKKESFPLTVTSAQKNPTAFYLCASSIRTGAYTGELFFGEGSRLTVL.

This clone came up a few times. Additional DNA sequences in this sample encode the identical CDR3. The chain joins TRBV6-5 to TRBJ2-2; no definite D call. The CDR3 consists of 13 residues. Germline CDR1 is MNHEY and CDR2 is SVGAGI. V was pared by 2 bases and J by 2 bases, with 3 bases between. The CDR3: CASSYPNTGELFF. The CDR3 DNA is TGTGCCAGCAGTTACCCTAACACCGGGGAGCTGTTTTTT.

This chain joins TRBV5-1 and TRBJ1-1, with D possibly being TRBD1 (5 bases). V was pared by 4 bases and J by 5 bases, with 12 bases between. This CDR3 has 13 amino acids. Germline lookup yields CDR1 SGHRS and CDR2 YFSETQ. CDR3 nucleotide sequence: TGCGCCAGCAGCACCCGGGGGACTACTGAAGCTTTCTTT. It encodes CASSTRGTTEAFF.

J is TRBJ1-4 and V is TRBV5-1; no clear D gene. From germline, CDR1 is SGHRS and CDR2 YFSETQ. V gave up 4 bases and J gave up 8 bases, with 15 bases separating them. This CDR3 has 14 amino acids. The CDR3 is CASSAGRLGEKLFF. The CDR3 region has the DNA TGCGCCAGCAGCGCCGGACGATTGGGAGAAAAACTGTTTTTT.

This chain uses TRBV11-2 with TRBJ2-3; 7 positions match TRBD2. Trimming removed 0 bases from V and 3 bases from J; junction bases left unmatched: 3. This CDR3 has 15 residues. From germline, CDR1 is SGHAT and CDR2 FQNNGV. CDR3 DNA: TGTGCCAGCAGCTTAGACGGACTAGTAACAGATACGCAGTATTTT. It translates to CASSLDGLVTDTQYF.

V usage is TRBV5-6 and J usage is TRBJ2-7, with D possibly matching TRBD2 (6 bases). Between the trimmed V and J ends, which lost 0 bases and 6 bases, there was a span of 13 bases. Germline V lookup: CDR1 SGHDT, CDR2 YYEEEE. The CDR3 sequence is 14 residues long. The DNA for the CDR3 is TGTGCCAGCAGCTTGGTTAGCGGAGCTTCCGAGCAGTACTTC. Amino acid sequence: CASSLVSGASEQYF.

The chain joins TRBV5-4 to TRBJ2-3; 10 bases align to TRBD2. V gave up 3 bases and J gave up 0 bases; unmatched junction bases: 1. The CDR3 is 15 amino acids. Per germline, CDR1 SGHNT and CDR2 YYREEE (reference sequence). CDR3: CASSSAGGSTDTQYF. Here the CDR3 DNA reads TGTGCCAGCAGCTCAGCGGGAGGGAGCACAGATACGCAGTATTTT.

This chain uses TRBV19 with TRBJ2-5; D is ambiguous. Germline CDR1 reads LNHDA; CDR2 reads SQIVND (reference sequence). Between the trimmed V and J ends, which lost 3 bases and 8 bases, there was a span of 13 bases. CDR3 size: 13 residues. CDR3 residues: CASSIQESETQYF. Here the CDR3 DNA reads TGTGCCAGTAGTATTCAGGAATCGGAAACCCAGTACTTC.

This chain uses TRBV10-3 with TRBJ1-5; no clear D. V was trimmed by 6 bases and J by 4 bases, leaving 7 bases between them. The germline V gene encodes CDR1 ENHRY and CDR2 SYGVKD. The CDR3 has 12 residues. CDR3 sequence reads: CAIRDYNQPQHF. The CDR3 nucleotides read TGTGCCATCAGGGATTATAATCAGCCCCAGCATTTT.